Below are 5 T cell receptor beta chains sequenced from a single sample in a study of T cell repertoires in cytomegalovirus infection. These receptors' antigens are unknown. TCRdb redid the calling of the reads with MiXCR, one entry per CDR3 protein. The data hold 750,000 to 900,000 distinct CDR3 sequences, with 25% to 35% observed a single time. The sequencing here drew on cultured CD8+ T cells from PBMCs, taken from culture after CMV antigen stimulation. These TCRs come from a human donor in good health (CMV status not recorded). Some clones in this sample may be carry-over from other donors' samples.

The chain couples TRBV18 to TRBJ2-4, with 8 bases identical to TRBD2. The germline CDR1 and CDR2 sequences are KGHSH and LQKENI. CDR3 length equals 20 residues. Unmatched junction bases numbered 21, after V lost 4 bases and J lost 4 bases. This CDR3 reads CASSLLGRGLAGLLKNIQYF. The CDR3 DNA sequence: TGTGCCAGCTCACTCCTCGGGAGGGGCTTAGCGGGACTCTTAAAAAACATTCAGTACTTC.

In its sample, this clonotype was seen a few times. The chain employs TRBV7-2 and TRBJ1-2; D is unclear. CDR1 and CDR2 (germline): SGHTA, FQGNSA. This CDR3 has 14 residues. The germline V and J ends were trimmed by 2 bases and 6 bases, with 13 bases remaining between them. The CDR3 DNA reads TGTGCCAGCAGCTTAAGGCCCCTGGAGGATGGCTACACCTTC. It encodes CASSLRPLEDGYTF.

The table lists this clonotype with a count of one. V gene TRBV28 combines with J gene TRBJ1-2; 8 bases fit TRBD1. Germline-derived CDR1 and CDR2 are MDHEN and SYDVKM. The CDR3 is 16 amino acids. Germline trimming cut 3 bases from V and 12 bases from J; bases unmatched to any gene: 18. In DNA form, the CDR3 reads TGTGCCAGCAGTTTTAGCCGACATGGCAGGGGGCTGGGGAACACCTTC. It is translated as CASSFSRHGRGLGNTF.

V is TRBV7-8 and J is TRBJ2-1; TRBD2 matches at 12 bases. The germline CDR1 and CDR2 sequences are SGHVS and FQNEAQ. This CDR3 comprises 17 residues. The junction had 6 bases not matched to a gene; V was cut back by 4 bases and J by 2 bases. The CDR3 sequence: CASSSPSGGATYNEQFF. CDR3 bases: TGTGCCAGCAGCTCTCCTAGCGGGGGGGCAACCTACAATGAGCAGTTCTTC.

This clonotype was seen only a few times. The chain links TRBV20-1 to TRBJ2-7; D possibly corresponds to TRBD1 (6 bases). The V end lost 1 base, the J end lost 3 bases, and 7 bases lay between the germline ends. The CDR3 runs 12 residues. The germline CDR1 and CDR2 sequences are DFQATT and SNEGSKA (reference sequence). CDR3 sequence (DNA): TGCAGTGCTAGAGCCAGGGGCTACGAGCAGTACTTC. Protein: CSARARGYEQYF.